Shown below are 10 T cell receptor beta chains from a single sample sequenced in a study of T cell responses to AZD1222 COVID-19 vaccine. The data were produced by immunoSEQ multiplex PCR, yet TCRdb's version contains in-frame clones alone and is incomplete. Found here are about 70,000 clones, 70% to 90% of them singletons; the top ten hold roughly 5.1%. The sequencing here drew on peripheral blood, taken on day 0 of MenACWY control vaccination. Receptors originate from an adult in good health.

This rearrangement joins TRBV11-2 to TRBJ1-1, with D perhaps matching TRBD1 (6 bases). Germline CDR1 is SGHAT and CDR2 is FQNNGV. There are 15 residues in the CDR3. The V end lost 5 bases, the J end lost 1 base, and 14 bases lay between the germline ends. CDR3 sequence: CASSTIRGPNTEAFF. In nucleotides, the CDR3 is TGTGCCAGCAGCACTATCAGGGGTCCGAACACTGAAGCTTTCTTT.

Details on this clone: One junction end does not reproduce the germline sequence, and a read error may be involved. V is TRBV10-3 and J is TRBJ2-3; TRBD2 aligns across 10 bases. Germline assignment: CDR1 ENHRY and CDR2 SYGVKD. There are 15 residues in the CDR3. CDR3 residues: CASSSAGGYKDTQYF. CDR3 sequence (DNA): TGTGCCAGCAGTTCAGCGGGGGGGTATAAAGATACGCAGTATTTT.

The rearrangement links TRBV18 to TRBJ1-6, with D maybe TRBD1 (5 bases). Germline assignment: CDR1 KGHSH and CDR2 LQKENI. V gave up 6 bases and J gave up 5 bases, with 14 bases separating them. This CDR3 has 15 amino acids. CDR3 protein: CASSPSGQDNSPLHF. CDR3 bases: TGTGCCAGCTCCCCCTCAGGGCAAGATAATTCACCCCTCCACTTT.

The chain joins TRBV7-8 to TRBJ1-3; unclear D gene. V was clipped by 5 bases and J by 0 bases, with 20 bases between them. CDR1 is SGHVS, CDR2 FQNEAQ, per germline. This CDR3 region has 18 residues. The CDR3 DNA is TGTGCCAGCAGCCCGTCCCCCACACTTACCTACTCTGGAAACACCATATATTTT. It codes for CASSPSPTLTYSGNTIYF. Together with reference TRBV7-8 and TRBJ1-3, the CDR3 gives the full variable domain: GAGVSQSPRYKVAKRGQDVALRCDPISGHVSLFWYQQALGQGPEFLTYFQNEAQLDKSGLPSDRFFAERPEGSVSTLKIQRTQQEDSAVYLCASSPSPTLTYSGNTIYFGEGSWLTVV.

The chain employs TRBV5-8 and TRBJ1-2; D uncertain. The CDR3 has 14 amino acids. V gave up 0 bases and J gave up 2 bases, with 8 bases separating them. Germline V gives CDR1 SGHTS, CDR2 YDEGEE. The CDR3 coding sequence is TGTGCCAGCAGCTTGGATCAGCGAAACTATGGCTACACCTTC. Its translation: CASSLDQRNYGYTF.

The chain employs TRBV3-1 (or the pseudogene TRBV3-2) and TRBJ1-1; D remains ambiguous. This CDR3 contains 15 residues. Trimming pared 1 base from V and 1 base from J, leaving 10 bases between. The germline gives CDR1 LGHDT, CDR2 YNNKEL (reference sequence). This CDR3 is CASSQAPDKNTEAFF. The CDR3 coding sequence is TGTGCCAGCAGCCAAGCGCCAGATAAGAACACTGAAGCTTTCTTT.

The chain has TRBV6-2 or TRBV6-3 and TRBJ2-2; D unclear. Germline CDR1 reads MNHEY; CDR2 reads SVGEGT. The CDR3 totals 19 residues. Between the trimmed V and J ends, which lost 0 bases and 0 bases, there was a span of 17 bases. The CDR3 spells CASSYSPDPRRANTGELFF. The CDR3 nucleotides are TGTGCCAGCAGTTACTCGCCAGATCCACGAAGGGCGAACACCGGGGAGCTGTTTTTT.

The sample holds a few counts of this clone. The rearrangement joins TRBV7-2 to TRBJ2-2; TRBD1 matches 8 bases. In germline, CDR1 is SGHTA, CDR2 FQGNSA. The CDR3 has 15 residues. Trimming took 5 bases from V and 3 from J; bases not matched to a gene: 5. CDR3 region: CASSRQGADTGELFF. The CDR3 region has the DNA TGTGCCAGCAGCCGTCAGGGGGCGGACACCGGGGAGCTGTTTTTT.

CDR3 sequence reads: CASSRGGWETQYF. DNA of the CDR3: TGTGCCAGTAGTAGAGGGGGTTGGGAGACCCAGTACTTC. This sequence joins TRBV19 and TRBJ2-5; TRBD1 might be the D (6 bases). Deletions cut 4 bases from V and 5 bases from J, with 11 bases between. CDR3 length equals 13 residues. CDR1 is LNHDA and CDR2 is SQIVND in the germline V gene (reference sequence).

The chain recombines TRBV10-3 with TRBJ2-7, with D possibly TRBD2 on 5 matching bases. Germline values: CDR1 ENHRY, CDR2 SYGVKD. Trimming cost V 6 bases and J 3 bases, with 18 bases left between them. The CDR3 consists of 15 residues. The CDR3 region is CAIREGTLTLYEQYF. CDR3 DNA: TGTGCCATCAGAGAGGGTACCCTTACCCTCTACGAGCAGTACTTC.